This T cell receptor (beta chain) was identified in a study of T cells in Graves' hyperthyroidism and ophthalmopathy. In the study overall: The blood sample was taken at first diagnosis, before treatment began. Study observations and caveats: Model-based prediction identified ophthalmopathy a median about 6.8 months prior to its onset.

CDR3 length equals 16 residues. Germline V lookup: CDR1 SGHRS, CDR2 YFSETQ. The ends lost 4 bases at V and 3 bases at J; junction bases unmatched: 12. Comment on this clonotype: What it binds is not known.

Researchers barred patients who had uncontrolled infection, other autoimmune disease, pregnancy or lactation. Diagnoses were established using clinical symptoms, serum thyroxine and TRAb, thyroid ultrasound and orbital computed tomography. Amplification targeted TCR beta CDR3 regions from RNA transcripts. First-round RT-PCR with HTBI primers amplified the TCR CDR3 region. TCRdb re-called the multiplex PCR reads with MiXCR, one entry per CDR3 protein. There are about 290,000 distinct CDR3 sequences in the sample; 13% occur only once, and roughly 8.5% lies in the top ten. The source is a woman aged 25 to 45 with Graves' hyperthyroidism that later progressed to Graves' ophthalmopathy. The gene calls are TRBV5-1 and TRBJ2-5, with 7 nucleotides matching TRBD2. The sample was blood. The CDR3 loop is CASSAPSGTFKETQYF. For the CDR3, the DNA is TGCGCCAGCAGCGCGCCTAGCGGCACTTTCAAAGAGACCCAGTACTTC.